This T cell receptor beta chain is drawn from a study of cytomegalovirus exposure and HLA in healthy donors. With 60 Vbeta and 13 Jbeta primers, the PCR was carried out. Measured with immunoSEQ multiplex PCR; TCRdb has only the in-frame clones, and not every one. The sample shows 130,000 or so clones, about 81% of them seen only once. Study-wide results and caveats: Looking again later, the authors saw that most CMV-associated TCR beta chains seemed HLA-restricted.

Remarks on this clone: The target antigen is unknown.

The CDR3 runs to 13 residues. Germline lookup yields CDR1 SGHAT and CDR2 FQNNGV. V shed 3 bases and J 6 bases; nucleotides not matched to a gene: 3. The clonotype comes from a woman between 50 and 59 years old in good health and CMV-seropositive. The rearrangement uses TRBV11-2 and TRBJ1-2, with 8 nucleotides matching TRBD1. Sequencing input: PBMCs. This CDR3 is CASSLDRVDGYTF. The CDR3 DNA sequence: TGTGCCAGCAGCTTGGACAGGGTCGATGGCTACACCTTC. The full variable domain, in which reference TRBV11-2 and TRBJ1-2 provide the parts outside the CDR3, is EAGVAQSPRYKIIEKRQSVAFWCNPISGHATLYWYQQILGQGPKLLIQFQNNGVVDDSQLPKDRFSAERLKGVDSTLKIQPAKLEDSAVYLCASSLDRVDGYTFGSGTRLTVV.